The 26 T cell receptor beta chains reported below all come from one sample, sequenced in a study of shared clonotypes between healthy human individuals. Assay: immunoSEQ multiplex PCR; the TCRdb copy retains only in-frame clones and omits some. The table shows about 490,000 clones, with roughly 85% occurring only once. The sample consisted of PBMCs. These receptors all stem from a woman aged 40 to 50 in good health. Some clones in this sample may be carry-over from other donors' samples.

This clone was found a few times. The chain recombines TRBV7-9 with TRBJ2-4, with no clear D. V lost 1 base and J lost 10, with 14 bases in between. The germline V gene has CDR1 SEHNR and CDR2 FQNEAQ (reference sequence). This CDR3 is 14 amino acids long. DNA of the CDR3: TGTGCCAGCAGCTTAGATGTAGGATCTCTTATTCAGTACTTC. Translated: CASSLDVGSLIQYF.

The chain is built from TRBV5-5 and TRBJ2-5, with D possibly TRBD1 on 6 matching bases. The CDR3 is 13 residues long. V dropped 5 bases and J dropped 5 bases, with 13 bases sitting between them. Per germline, CDR1 SGHKS and CDR2 YYEKEE (reference sequence). CDR3: CASSPGTRETQYF. In DNA, the CDR3 is TGTGCCAGCAGTCCGGGGACAAGGGAGACCCAGTACTTC.

V usage is TRBV7-6 and J usage is TRBJ1-3, with 8 bases lining up with TRBD1. The CDR3 spans 15 residues. CDR1 is SGHVS and CDR2 is FNYEAQ in the germline V gene. V gave up 5 bases and J gave up 4 bases; unmatched junction bases: 7. CDR3 coding DNA: TGTGCCAGCAGCACCAGACAGGGGAGGGGAAACACCATATATTTT. It translates to CASSTRQGRGNTIYF.

The V gene is TRBV7-3, the J gene TRBJ1-2; no definite D call. Germline CDR1 SGHTA, CDR2 FQGTGA. The CDR3 sequence is 13 residues long. V lost 0 bases and J 3 bases, leaving 5 bases between the germline ends. The CDR3 sequence is CASSLTQDYGYTF. The DNA of the CDR3 is TGTGCCAGCAGCTTAACCCAAGACTATGGCTACACCTTC.

This clone was recorded only once. The chain couples TRBV27 to TRBJ2-5; D is unresolved. Germline-derived CDR1 and CDR2 are MNHEY and SMNVEV (reference sequence). The CDR3 loop spans 15 amino acids. V lost 2 bases and J lost 4, with 14 bases in between. As DNA, the CDR3 is TGTGCCAGCAGTTTAGGGCAGCCCGGGCGAGAGACCCAGTACTTC. Protein product: CASSLGQPGRETQYF.

The chain uses TRBV5-4 and TRBJ2-2; no firm D call. Germline CDR1 and CDR2: SGHNT and YYREEE (reference sequence). The CDR3 contains 12 residues. V was cut by 4 bases and J by 3 bases, with 4 bases left in between. The CDR3 loop reads CASSPHTGELFF. The CDR3 nucleotides are TGTGCCAGCAGCCCACACACCGGGGAGCTGTTTTTT.

This clone was found once. The sample has other DNA sequences that encode this CDR3 too. This chain joins TRBV18 and TRBJ2-5, with D perhaps matching TRBD1 or TRBD2 (5 bases each). CDR3 size: 13 residues. The germline V gene encodes CDR1 KGHSH and CDR2 LQKENI. Trimming left V 6 bases short and J 1 base short, with 9 bases between. In DNA, the CDR3 is TGTGCCAGCTCGCCCGGGACCCAAGAGACCCAGTACTTC. Translation: CASSPGTQETQYF.

The rearrangement joins TRBV6-6 to TRBJ2-1; weak D call: TRBD2 (6 bases). Trimming cost V 7 bases and J 6 bases, with 19 bases left between them. CDR3 size: 15 residues. Germline assignment: CDR1 MNHNY and CDR2 SVGAGI (reference sequence). The CDR3 DNA sequence: TGTGCCAGCAAATACCTTCTCGGGAGTTTCAATGAGCAGTTCTTC. It yields the protein CASKYLLGSFNEQFF.

This clone was seen repeatedly, ten times or more. V gene TRBV4-1 combines with J gene TRBJ2-1, with TRBD2 as a possible D gene (6 bases). Germline CDR1 is MGHRA and CDR2 is YSYEKL. With 0 bases removed from V and 8 bases from J, the gap between germline ends came to 17 bases. This CDR3 contains 16 residues. CDR3 nucleotides: TGCGCCAGCAGCCAAGATCAACTGCGGGACGACGATGAGCAGTTCTTC. Residues: CASSQDQLRDDDEQFF.

This rearrangement joins TRBV11-2 to TRBJ2-3; tentative D call: TRBD1 (5 bases). V lost 4 bases to trimming and J lost 1 base, with 12 bases between them. CDR1 and CDR2 (germline): SGHAT, FQNNGV. The CDR3 is 15 residues long. CDR3 protein: CASSSWGGRTDTQYF. CDR3 bases: TGTGCCAGCAGCTCCTGGGGCGGACGCACAGATACGCAGTATTTT. Variable domain in full (rest from reference TRBV11-2 and TRBJ2-3): EAGVAQSPRYKIIEKRQSVAFWCNPISGHATLYWYQQILGQGPKLLIQFQNNGVVDDSQLPKDRFSAERLKGVDSTLKIQPAKLEDSAVYLCASSSWGGRTDTQYFGPGTRLTVL.

The chain combines TRBV29-1 with TRBJ2-3; D not certain. The V gene's germline CDR1 is SQVTM and CDR2 ANQGSEA. The CDR3 sequence is 14 residues long. V dropped 3 bases and J dropped 2 bases, with 12 bases sitting between them. The DNA for the CDR3 is TGCAGCGTTGAGAGCCCGGAACACACAGATACGCAGTATTTT. Protein: CSVESPEHTDTQYF.

The chain joins TRBV5-4 to TRBJ2-1; 8 positions agree with TRBD2. Trimming removed 3 bases from V and 7 bases from J; junction bases left unmatched: 9. CDR1 is SGHNT, CDR2 YYREEE, per germline (reference sequence). This CDR3 has 15 residues. The CDR3 nucleotides read TGTGCCAGCAGCTCAGCGGGAGCGAGGAGGAATGAGCAGTTCTTC. Translation: CASSSAGARRNEQFF.

V is TRBV18 and J is TRBJ2-7, with a possible D match to TRBD1 (5 bases). CDR1 KGHSH and CDR2 LQKENI come from the germline V gene. Trimming shortened V by 2 bases and J by 0 bases, and 8 bases separated the two germline ends. The CDR3 runs 14 residues. The CDR3 nucleotides are TGTGCCAGCTCACCAGGGGCCCCCTCCTACGAGCAGTACTTC. Its translation is CASSPGAPSYEQYF.

This chain uses TRBV19 with TRBJ1-1; TRBD1 matches at 12 bases. Trimming cost V 5 bases and J 10 bases; bases outside gene matches: 11. The CDR3 contains 15 residues. From germline, CDR1 is LNHDA and CDR2 SQIVND (reference sequence). CDR3 region: CASSDRDRGLSGAFF. The DNA for the CDR3 is TGTGCCAGTAGTGACCGGGACAGGGGGCTCTCGGGAGCTTTCTTT.

This chain links TRBV7-6 with TRBJ2-3; D uncertain. Trimming shortened V by 10 bases and J by 2 bases, and 10 bases separated the two germline ends. Germline lookup yields CDR1 SGHVS and CDR2 FNYEAQ. This CDR3 has 12 residues. The CDR3 nucleotides are TGTGCCACCACCAGGTCCACAGATACGCAGTATTTT. Translated: CATTRSTDTQYF.

V usage is TRBV6-6 and J usage is TRBJ1-5; 7 bases fit TRBD1. The CDR3 extends over 15 amino acids. The V gene end was trimmed by 7 bases and the J gene end by 4 bases; junction bases not matched to a gene: 10. Germline values: CDR1 MNHNY, CDR2 SVGAGI (reference sequence). The CDR3 protein is CASTSRDSRNQPQHF. CDR3 coding DNA: TGTGCCAGCACCTCACGGGACAGTCGAAATCAGCCCCAGCATTTT.

The chain uses TRBV28 and TRBJ1-3, with D possibly TRBD1 on 6 matching bases. Per the germline V gene, CDR1 is MDHEN and CDR2 is SYDVKM. This CDR3 is 14 amino acids long. Trimming removed 6 bases from V and 0 bases from J, with 9 bases in between. CDR3 nucleotide sequence: TGTGCCAGCAGGGACAGTCTCTCTGGAAACACCATATATTTT. It yields the protein CASRDSLSGNTIYF.

The chain has TRBV7-2 and TRBJ2-3; possible D gene TRBD1, 6 bases. Germline V gene lookup returns CDR1 SGHTA and CDR2 FQGNSA. V lost 7 bases to trimming and J lost 2 bases, with 16 bases between them. This CDR3 is built from 15 residues. CDR3 amino acids: CASTLRGTPTDTQYF. The DNA for the CDR3 is TGTGCCAGCACCCTAAGGGGGACCCCCACAGATACGCAGTATTTT.

At least ten counts were recorded for this clone. V gene TRBV4-1 combines with J gene TRBJ2-7; possible D gene TRBD2, 5 bases. V was pared by 2 bases and J by 3 bases, with 26 bases between. The CDR3 has 19 residues. CDR1 is MGHRA and CDR2 is YSYEKL in the germline V gene. CDR3 bases: TGCGCCAGCAGCCAATGGTGGTGGACTTCGGTTTCCGTCGACTACGAGCAGTACTTC. Protein: CASSQWWWTSVSVDYEQYF.

V and J are TRBV5-1 and TRBJ2-2, with TRBD1 matching 8 bases. Germline trimming cut 3 bases from V and 5 bases from J; bases unmatched to any gene: 6. CDR3 size: 15 residues. Germline CDR1 reads SGHRS; CDR2 reads YFSETQ. The CDR3 DNA sequence: TGCGCCAGCAGCTGGGGACAGGCGGGGACCGGGGAGCTGTTTTTT. Its protein is CASSWGQAGTGELFF.

This CDR3 is CASSQGPREREYF. CDR3 bases: TGTGCCAGCAGCCAAGGCCCCCGAGAAAGGGAGTACTTC. The chain links TRBV11-2 to TRBJ2-7; D not certain. V lost 5 bases, J lost 11 bases, and 19 bases lay in between. The CDR3 extends over 13 amino acids. CDR1 and CDR2 (germline): SGHAT, FQNNGV. The variable domain in full, with the rest retrieved from reference TRBV11-2 and TRBJ2-7, is EAGVAQSPRYKIIEKRQSVAFWCNPISGHATLYWYQQILGQGPKLLIQFQNNGVVDDSQLPKDRFSAERLKGVDSTLKIQPAKLEDSAVYLCASSQGPREREYFGPGTRLTVT.

The chain links TRBV2 to TRBJ1-2; a weak D match, TRBD1 (5 bases). CDR1 is SNHLY and CDR2 is FYNNEI in the germline V gene. The CDR3 runs to 12 residues. V was trimmed by 1 base and J by 7 bases, leaving 7 bases between them. The CDR3 protein is CASSEVGVGYTF. The CDR3 DNA reads TGTGCCAGCAGTGAAGTGGGGGTTGGCTACACCTTC.

The chain uses TRBV27 and TRBJ2-2; 8 bases line up with TRBD1. J lost 5 bases, V lost 5 bases, and 10 bases had no gene match. The CDR3 runs 16 residues. In germline, CDR1 is MNHEY, CDR2 SMNVEV (reference sequence). The CDR3 spells CASSPGGAPRTGELFF. For the CDR3, the DNA is TGTGCCAGCAGTCCAGGGGGCGCCCCGAGGACCGGGGAGCTGTTTTTT.

This clone was found a few times. The chain recombines TRBV28 with TRBJ2-7; 9 bases are shared with TRBD1. The germline gives CDR1 MDHEN, CDR2 SYDVKM. The CDR3 is 15 amino acids. V was pared by 5 bases and J by 6 bases, with 11 bases of the junction left unmatched. The CDR3 DNA sequence: TGTGCCAGCAGTCCGATCGCCCGGGACAGGGTCGAGCAGTACTTC. It yields the protein CASSPIARDRVEQYF.

The rearrangement uses TRBV10-3 and TRBJ1-2; 7 bases agree with TRBD1. Germline trimming cut 4 bases from V and 8 bases from J; bases unmatched to any gene: 13. The germline V gene has CDR1 ENHRY and CDR2 SYGVKD. The CDR3 runs to 15 residues. The CDR3 DNA reads as TGTGCCATCAGTGTTAAGTGGGACAGTCCACTGGGCTACACCTTC. As protein: CAISVKWDSPLGYTF.

This chain connects TRBV13 to TRBJ2-7; TRBD1 or TRBD2 may be the D gene (5 bases each). CDR1 is PRHDT and CDR2 is FYEKMQ in the germline V gene (reference sequence). Deletions cut 3 bases from V and 2 bases from J, with 11 bases between. This CDR3 comprises 14 residues. The CDR3 is CASSFGTAAYEQYF. CDR3 DNA: TGTGCCAGCAGCTTCGGGACCGCTGCCTACGAGCAGTACTTC.